There are a few counts of the clone carrying this T cell receptor beta chain. Its antigen is not identified. The data derive from a study of T-cell reconstitution after alpha-beta-depleted transplantation in children. The study, taken as a whole, reports: One year post-transplant, T-cell counts and diversity were largely derived from T cells produced anew. Some patients showed high day-60 TCRbeta diversity, which derived from surviving recipient T cells and thymic progenitors. Roughly two months post-transplant, alpha-beta T cells reportedly originated from several hundred graft clones that had expanded.

During its preparation, the TCRbeta library received unique molecular identifiers. TCRdb processed the PCR reads anew with MiXCR; each CDR3 protein has one entry. This sample yields a few hundred thousand distinct CDR3 sequences, of which 11% are seen a single time; 23% belongs to the top ten. The CDR3 covers 18 residues. The junction had 11 bases not matched to a gene; V was cut back by 4 bases and J by 1 base. The sample was peripheral blood, taken 180 days after TCRalphabeta/CD19-depleted stem cell transplant. The chain couples TRBV12-3 or TRBV12-4 to TRBJ2-2; TRBD1 matches 8 bases. The clonotype was recovered from a male patient between 2 and 9 years old who had a stem cell transplant for chronic granulomatous disease, so the T cells may come from the graft donor. The CDR3 loop is CASSSEQGGNRNTGELFF. CDR3 DNA sequence: TGTGCCAGCAGTTCAGAACAGGGGGGAAATAGGAACACCGGGGAGCTGTTTTTT.